Listed here are 18 T cell receptor beta chains from one sample, sequenced in a study of T cell repertoires in cytomegalovirus infection. TCRdb analysed the reads with MiXCR anew, one entry per CDR3 protein. The sample yields more than 400,000 distinct CDR3 sequences, about 30% seen once. Sequenced: PBMCs. These receptors came from a human donor in good health (CMV status not recorded). Some clones in this sample may be carry-over from other donors' samples.

The table lists this clonotype with a few counts. The genes are TRBV6-2 or TRBV6-3 and TRBJ1-5; unclear D gene. V was clipped by 6 bases and J by 7 bases, with 16 bases between them. The germline V gene encodes CDR1 MNHEY and CDR2 SVGEGT. CDR3 length: 14 residues. The CDR3 is CASRKDRGQQPQHF. CDR3 DNA sequence: TGTGCCAGCAGAAAGGACCGGGGTCAGCAGCCCCAGCATTTT.

This clonotype was seen only a few times. The chain is built from TRBV7-6 and TRBJ1-1; 11 nucleotides agree with TRBD1. V lost 0 bases, J lost 5 bases, and 5 bases stayed unmatched. Germline V gene data show CDR1 as SGHVS and CDR2 as FNYEAQ. The CDR3 totals 16 residues. CDR3 protein: CASSLAGTGGGTEAFF. In nucleotides, the CDR3 is TGTGCCAGCAGCTTAGCGGGGACAGGGGGAGGGACTGAAGCTTTCTTT.

The sample holds a few counts of this clonotype. The chain employs TRBV4-1 and TRBJ2-2; a possible D gene is TRBD1 (5 bases). V gave up 1 base and J gave up 4 bases, with 19 bases separating them. CDR1 is MGHRA, CDR2 YSYEKL, per germline. CDR3 size: 18 residues. CDR3 DNA: TGCGCCAGCAGCCAAGTCGGGCAGGGTATAGGGCGCACCGGGGAGCTGTTTTTT. It yields the protein CASSQVGQGIGRTGELFF.

The chain links TRBV10-3 to TRBJ2-5; 13 nucleotides line up with TRBD2. The CDR3 has 15 residues. The germline CDR1 and CDR2 sequences are ENHRY and SYGVKD. The J segment lost 5 bases and the V segment lost 3 bases, leaving 3 bases of the junction unmatched. The CDR3 protein is CAISELAGGRETQYF. For the CDR3, the DNA is TGTGCCATCAGTGAACTAGCGGGAGGGCGTGAGACCCAGTACTTC.

This clonotype has more than one count but fewer than ten. The chain couples TRBV6-6 to TRBJ1-3, with no clear D. Trimming took off 7 bases at V and 5 bases at J, with 18 bases between the two ends. CDR1 and CDR2 from the germline V gene are MNHNY and SVGAGI (reference sequence). The CDR3 runs to 15 residues. As DNA, the CDR3 is TGTGCCAGCACCCCAAGTGCCATTAGGAGAAACACCATATATTTT. Amino acids: CASTPSAIRRNTIYF.

At least ten counts were recorded for this clonotype. This sequence joins TRBV7-2 and TRBJ2-7; D perhaps matches TRBD1 (6 bases). This CDR3 comprises 13 residues. CDR1 is SGHTA, CDR2 FQGNSA, per germline. The V end was cut by 5 bases, the J end by 6 bases, with 14 bases between. This CDR3 reads CASSLGVRGEQYF. CDR3 DNA: TGTGCCAGCAGCCTGGGGGTCAGGGGCGAGCAGTACTTC. Combining the CDR3 with reference TRBV7-2 and TRBJ2-7 gives the whole variable domain GAGVSQSPSNKVTEKGKDVELRCDPISGHTALYWYRQSLGQGLEFLIYFQGNSAPDKSGLPSDRFSAERTGGSVSTLTIQRTQQEDSAVYLCASSLGVRGEQYFGPGTRLTVT.

The chain joins TRBV6-1 to TRBJ1-1; D is uncertain. Trimming cost V 7 bases and J 5 bases, with 11 bases left between them. Germline loops: CDR1 MNHNS, CDR2 SASEGT. This CDR3 spans 12 amino acids. The chain's CDR3 is CASKRQTTEAFF. CDR3 sequence (DNA): TGTGCCAGCAAGCGTCAGACGACTGAAGCTTTCTTT.

This clonotype was counted at least ten times. The rearrangement uses TRBV7-2 and TRBJ1-3, with D possibly TRBD1 on 5 matching bases. Germline V gene lookup returns CDR1 SGHTA and CDR2 FQGNSA. The CDR3 is 16 residues long. Trimming took off 5 bases at V and 3 bases at J, with 17 bases between the two ends. The DNA for the CDR3 is TGTGCCAGCAGCCCGGGCCGGGGCTGGGGTGGAAACACCATATATTTT. Residues: CASSPGRGWGGNTIYF.

The chain couples TRBV5-1 to TRBJ2-2; TRBD2 aligns across 10 bases. In germline, CDR1 is SGHRS, CDR2 YFSETQ. The length of the CDR3 is 16 residues. With V trimmed by 4 bases and J by 3 bases, 6 bases remained unmatched. The CDR3 nucleotides are TGCGCCAGCAGCCAAAGGACTAGCGGTTACACCGGGGAGCTGTTTTTT. It specifies CASSQRTSGYTGELFF.

This clonotype was counted a few times. The rearrangement links TRBV15 to TRBJ2-3; 8 bases line up with TRBD2. The CDR3 spans 16 residues. J was trimmed by 2 bases and V by 2 bases; bases with no gene match: 6. Germline-derived CDR1 and CDR2 are LNHNV and YYDKDF (reference sequence). CDR3 nucleotides: TGTGCCACCAGCAGAATAACTAGCGGACCCACAGATACGCAGTATTTT. Its protein is CATSRITSGPTDTQYF. Full variable domain (missing parts from reference TRBV15 and TRBJ2-3): DAMVIQNPRYQVTQFGKPVTLSCSQTLNHNVMYWYQQKSSQAPKLLFHYYDKDFNNEADTPDNFQSRRPNTSFCFLDIRSPGLGDTAMYLCATSRITSGPTDTQYFGPGTRLTVL.

This rearrangement joins TRBV6-2 or TRBV6-3 to TRBJ2-7; 7 nucleotides line up with TRBD2. CDR1 and CDR2 from the germline V gene are MNHEY and SVGEGT. V lost 2 bases to trimming and J lost 7 bases; unmatched junction nucleotides: 11. The CDR3 is 15 amino acids. CDR3 region: CASSYGSSGSGEQYF. In DNA, the CDR3 is TGTGCCAGCAGTTACGGGTCTAGCGGATCGGGGGAGCAGTACTTC.

The rearrangement joins TRBV4-1 to TRBJ2-5; D tentatively fits TRBD1 or TRBD2 (7 bases each). The CDR3 length is 16 residues. Looked up from germline, CDR1 is MGHRA and CDR2 is YSYEKL. Between the trimmed V and J ends, which lost 0 bases and 5 bases, there was a span of 16 bases. CDR3 sequence reads: CASSQDRGGGRETQYF. Here the CDR3 DNA reads TGCGCCAGCAGCCAAGATCGGGGAGGGGGCCGCGAGACCCAGTACTTC.

This clonotype has just a few counts. This chain joins TRBV23-1 and TRBJ1-6; D remains ambiguous. TRBV23-1 is an ORF for which the function is uncertain. This CDR3 is built from 14 residues. With 8 bases removed from V and 10 bases from J, the gap between germline ends came to 18 bases. The DNA of the CDR3 is TGCGCCAGCCTGATCTTGGGCGTGGGGTCACCCCTCCACTTT. Translated, it gives CASLILGVGSPLHF.

CDR3 sequence: CASGPTRTSGLNEQFF. The CDR3 DNA reads as TGTGCTAGTGGTCCGACGCGGACTAGCGGGCTCAATGAGCAGTTCTTC. This chain links TRBV12-5 with TRBJ2-1; 11 bases are shared with TRBD2. Germline V gene sequence: CDR1 LGHNT, CDR2 FRNRAP. Losses at the gene ends were 5 bases for V and 6 bases for J; bases not matched to a gene: 9. This CDR3 has 16 amino acids. Full variable domain (remainder filled in from reference TRBV12-5 and TRBJ2-1): DARVTQTPRHKVTEMGQEVTMRCQPILGHNTVFWYRQTMMQGLELLAYFRNRAPLDDSGMPKDRFSAEMPDATLATLKIQPSEPRDSAVYFCASGPTRTSGLNEQFFGPGTRLTVL.

The chain links TRBV6-2 or TRBV6-3 to TRBJ1-6; 9 nucleotides align to TRBD1. This CDR3 has 21 amino acids. The V and J ends lost 0 bases and 7 bases, in that order; junction bases with no gene match: 19. The germline gives CDR1 MNHEY, CDR2 SVGEGT. The CDR3 bases are TGTGCCAGCAGTTACTCGATTCTTTCGGGGACAGGGACAACGAAAAATTCACCCCTCCACTTT. It specifies CASSYSILSGTGTTKNSPLHF.

This clonotype was seen more than once but under ten times. This chain uses TRBV7-3 with TRBJ1-2; possibly TRBD1 for D (5 bases). The V gene lost 6 bases and the J gene lost 8 bases, with 16 bases spanning the gap. Germline CDR1 and CDR2: SGHTA and FQGTGA. This CDR3 contains 13 residues. The CDR3 sequence: CASSNGTFGGYTF. In DNA form, the CDR3 reads TGTGCCAGCAGTAACGGGACCTTCGGGGGCTACACCTTC. The full variable domain, with the rest looked up from reference TRBV7-3 and TRBJ1-2, is GAGVSQTPSNKVTEKGKYVELRCDPISGHTALYWYRQSLGQGPEFLIYFQGTGAADDSGLPNDRFFAVRPEGSVSTLKIQRTERGDSAVYLCASSNGTFGGYTFGSGTRLTVV.

The rearrangement joins TRBV10-3 to TRBJ2-5; 7 nucleotides match TRBD2. Germline trimming cut 4 bases from V and 1 base from J; bases unmatched to any gene: 3. The CDR3 length is 14 residues. Per germline, CDR1 ENHRY and CDR2 SYGVKD. CDR3 loop: CAISVSSGQETQYF. The CDR3 region has the DNA TGTGCCATCAGTGTGTCTAGCGGCCAAGAGACCCAGTACTTC.

There are a few counts of this clonotype. This rearrangement joins TRBV5-6 to TRBJ2-7; the D call may be TRBD1 or TRBD2 (5 bases each). CDR1 and CDR2 from the germline V gene are SGHDT and YYEEEE. This CDR3 has 15 amino acids. The V gene lost 4 bases and the J gene lost 0 bases, with 14 bases spanning the gap. CDR3 bases: TGTGCCAGCAGCCCGTCGGGGCCAAGCTCCTACGAGCAGTACGTC. Its translation is CASSPSGPSSYEQYV.